A selection of T cell receptor beta chains follows, all from one sample in a study of OX40 agonist ivuxolimab in advanced cancers. Measured with immunoSEQ multiplex PCR; TCRdb has only the in-frame clones, and not every one. Seen here are more than 12,000 clones, 70% to 80% observed once, and the top ten hold 25% to 35%. The material sequenced was CD4+ or CD8+ T cells sorted from blood, taken in a trial of the OX40 agonist ivuxolimab. The receptors were gathered from an adult with an advanced solid tumor such as melanoma, head and neck, liver or kidney cancer. Both conserved end residues are part of each CDR3. The D gene is left open where the match is weak. The listing skips clone size in some rows; elsewhere it reads once, few, many or a size class.

j_gene	v_gene	abundance	d_gene	CDR3nt	CDR3aa
TRBJ2-7	TRBV5-4	once	-	TGTGCCAGCAGCTTGGATCAGGGCCACTACGAGCAGTACTTC	CASSLDQGHYEQYF
TRBJ2-7	TRBV4-2	-	TRBD1	TGTGCCAGCAGCTTTATATCGACAGGGCCCAGGGAGCAGTACTTC	CASSFISTGPREQYF
TRBJ2-5	TRBV5-1	-	TRBD1	TGCGCCAGCAGGACGACAGGGATCCAAGAGACCCAGTACTTC	CASRTTGIQETQYF
TRBJ1-6	TRBV9	-	TRBD1	TGTGCCAGCAGCTCCGGGACAGGTGATTATTCACCCCTCCACTTT	CASSSGTGDYSPLHF
TRBJ1-2	TRBV7-8	once	-	TGTGCCAGCAGCTTATACGGACAGAACTATGGCTACACCTTC	CASSLYGQNYGYTF
TRBJ2-3	TRBV29-1	few	-	TGCAGCGTCCGGGACGGAAACACAGATACGCAGTATTTT	CSVRDGNTDTQYF
TRBJ1-1	TRBV5-4	-	-	TGTGCCAGCAGCTTTGGGGGGGGCACTGAAGCTTTCTTT	CASSFGGGTEAFF
TRBJ1-1	TRBV19	-	-	TGTGCCAGTAGTATAGATCCGGACCGACCGATGAACACTGAAGCTTTCTTT	CASSIDPDRPMNTEAFF
TRBJ2-7	TRBV2	-	-	TGTGCCATCGATGGACGGAGCTACGAGCAGTACTTC	CAIDGRSYEQYF
TRBJ1-5	TRBV19	-	-	TGTGCCAGTAGTACCGCTTCGACAGCTTTCTACCAGCCCCAGCATTTT	CASSTASTAFYQPQHF
TRBJ2-1	TRBV7-6	-	-	TGTGCCAGCAGCCATCCTCCGGGGAATGAGCAGTTCTTC	CASSHPPGNEQFF
TRBJ2-1	TRBV7-9	-	-	TGTGCCAGCAGCTTAGTCCTAGGCTACAATGAGCAGTTCTTC	CASSLVLGYNEQFF
TRBJ1-3	TRBV28	-	-	TGTGCCAGCAGTTTAATTAGAGGGAGGGGAAACACCATATATTTT	CASSLIRGRGNTIYF
TRBJ1-2	TRBV28	-	-	TGTGCCAGCTTGCAGGATGGCTACACCTTC	CASLQDGYTF
TRBJ2-7	TRBV28	-	-	TGTGCCAGCAGCGAAAACTACGAGCAGTACTTC	CASSENYEQYF